This T cell receptor beta chain was sequenced for a study of beta chain features in type 1 diabetes (dated by TCRdb to between 2018 and 2020). For context, the study as a whole: No differences in mean age, gender distribution, total cell number or subset yield were found between patients and healthy donors. A total of 100 million to 110 million sorted cells were examined across all samples, and a strong correlation was observed between cell number per subset and RNA yield. The study compared TCRB repertoires of sorted circulating CD4+ T cell subsets between recently diagnosed type 1 diabetes patients and matched healthy donors. Regulatory and stem cell-like memory subsets were isolated from only 8 patients and roughly 8 healthy donors, whereas naive and central memory subsets came from all 28 donors. Overall study results and their limits: Naive, central memory and regulatory TCRB repertoires appeared to be more similar among patients than among healthy donors. PCR might favor shorter templates, but patient and control samples were amplified and corrected together, so any skew would affect both groups equally. HLA sub-analyses involved small numbers of individuals, so any influence of HLA type on TCRB rearrangement remained unresolved. Sequencing cDNA rather than genomic DNA could over-represent highly expressing activated cells, although activation and CD3 levels did not differ between groups. At VDJ recombination sites, patients with type 1 diabetes made fewer insertions and deleted more nucleotides, a pattern implying thymic rearrangement abnormalities. A moderate but significant shortening of TCRB CDR3 length was observed in type 1 diabetes patients in all four CD4+ subsets.

The germline V gene specifies ENHRY as CDR1 and SYGVKD as CDR2. CDR3 length: 14 amino acids, cysteine to phenylalanine. The sequence is cut down to CDR3 DNA, 42 bases in frame from base 1. Between the V and J ends, shortened by 6 bases and 8 bases respectively, the junction contains 14 bases. Each donor gave one peripheral blood draw, roughly 0.11 L on average, collected into heparinised tubes. A BD FACSAria II and a panel including CD45RO, CCR7, CD25, CD127, CD95 and CD27 were used to sort naive, central memory, regulatory and stem cell-like memory CD4+ T cells. Every sorted population had a purity above 95%. PBMCs were isolated right away by Lymphoprep density gradient centrifugation and were stained directly, without culture. Samples were stained and sorted in pairs, with one healthy donor and one patient per experiment, so that batch effects were minimized. This clone was observed a handful of times. The antigen it recognizes is unknown. No base quality values were provided; no much bigger clone lies one nucleotide off.

The entire amount of isolated RNA was reverse transcribed using the High Capacity cDNA Reverse Transcription Kit, so the sequenced TCRB transcripts were expressed ones. Deep immunoSEQ sequencing was performed on naive, central memory and regulatory T cell samples, with an average of roughly 3.3 million total reads per sample. Sorted cells were lysed in RLT buffer and RNA was extracted with DNase-treated RNeasy Micro or Mini kits, depending on cell number. To prevent cross-contamination, each cell subset was processed individually, whereas patient and healthy donor samples were processed jointly. The immunoSEQ multiplex PCR was used to amplify TCRB sequences from cDNA, generating 87-bp fragments that spanned the CDR3 region. Sequencing of the amplicons was done on the Illumina HiSeq platform. As for the original processing: Synthetic template baselines were used to correct PCR bias computationally, reads within Hamming distance 2 were collapsed together, and singletons that could not be merged were discarded. Reads were aligned to IMGT to assign V, D and J genes, CDR3 length, and insertions or deletions at six rearrangement sites. Clonotype counts were normalized to sorted cell number within each subset before computing true diversity and Gini coefficients with the tcR R package. Repertoire sharing was quantified using the overlap coefficient calculated on TCRB nucleotide sequences. This immuneACCESS table, as held by TCRdb, lists in-frame sequences with V and J called but not all clones. Of the missing ones, under half trace to an unresolved V gene in checked studies; the others have no known cause. D and trimming come from the DNA, and the V and J calls and clone size come from that table. In this sample the table shows 300,000 to 400,000 clones, roughly 9% of which occur a single time. The ten largest clones take up around 1% of the sample.

The chain couples TRBV10-3 to TRBJ1-6; D gene: possibly TRBD1, on 6 matching bases. The sequence was collected from a man younger than 45 with type 1 diabetes. The source material was central memory CD4+ T cells from blood. The DNA reads TGTGCCATCAGGGGGACAACTACGGATTCACCCCTCCACTTT. It codes for CAIRGTTTDSPLHF.